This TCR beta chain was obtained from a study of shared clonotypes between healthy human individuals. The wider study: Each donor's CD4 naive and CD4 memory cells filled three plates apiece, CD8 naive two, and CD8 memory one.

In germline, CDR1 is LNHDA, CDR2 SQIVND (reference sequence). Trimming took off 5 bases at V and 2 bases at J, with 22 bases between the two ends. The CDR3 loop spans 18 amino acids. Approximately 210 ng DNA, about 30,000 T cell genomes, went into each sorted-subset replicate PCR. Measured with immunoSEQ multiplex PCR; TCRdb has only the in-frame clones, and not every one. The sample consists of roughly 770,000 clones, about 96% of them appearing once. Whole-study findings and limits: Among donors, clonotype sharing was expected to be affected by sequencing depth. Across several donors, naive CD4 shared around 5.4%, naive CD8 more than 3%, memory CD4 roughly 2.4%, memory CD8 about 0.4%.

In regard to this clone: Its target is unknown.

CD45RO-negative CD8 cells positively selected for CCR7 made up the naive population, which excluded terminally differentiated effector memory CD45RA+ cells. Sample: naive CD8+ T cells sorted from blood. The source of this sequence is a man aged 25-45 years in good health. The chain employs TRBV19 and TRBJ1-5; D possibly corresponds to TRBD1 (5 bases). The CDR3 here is CASSVGPEQALRNQPQHF. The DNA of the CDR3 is TGTGCCAGTAGTGTTGGACCGGAACAGGCGCTCCGCAATCAGCCCCAGCATTTT.